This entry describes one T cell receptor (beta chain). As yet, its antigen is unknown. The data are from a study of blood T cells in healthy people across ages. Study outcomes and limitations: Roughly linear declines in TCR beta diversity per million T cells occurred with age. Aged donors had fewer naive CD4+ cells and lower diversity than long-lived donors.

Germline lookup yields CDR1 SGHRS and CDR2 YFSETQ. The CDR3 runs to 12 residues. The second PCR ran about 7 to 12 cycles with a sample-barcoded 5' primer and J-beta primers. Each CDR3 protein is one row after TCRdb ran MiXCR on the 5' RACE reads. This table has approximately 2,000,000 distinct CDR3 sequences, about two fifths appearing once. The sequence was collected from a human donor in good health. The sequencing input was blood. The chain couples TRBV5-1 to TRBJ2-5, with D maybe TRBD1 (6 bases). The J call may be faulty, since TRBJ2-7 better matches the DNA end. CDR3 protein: CASSKQGVEQYF. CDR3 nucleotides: TGCGCCAGCAGCAAACAGGGAGTCGAGCAGTACTTC.